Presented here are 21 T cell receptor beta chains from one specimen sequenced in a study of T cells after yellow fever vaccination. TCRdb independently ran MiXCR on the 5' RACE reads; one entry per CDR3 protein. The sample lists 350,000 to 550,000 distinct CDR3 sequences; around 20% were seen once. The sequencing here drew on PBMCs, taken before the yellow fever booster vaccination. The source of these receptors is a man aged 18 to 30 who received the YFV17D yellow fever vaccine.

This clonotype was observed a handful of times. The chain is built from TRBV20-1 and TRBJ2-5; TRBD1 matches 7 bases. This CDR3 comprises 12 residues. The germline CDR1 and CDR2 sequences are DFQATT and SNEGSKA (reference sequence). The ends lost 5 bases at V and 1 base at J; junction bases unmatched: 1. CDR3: CSAHRGQETQYF. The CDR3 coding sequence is TGCAGTGCTCACAGGGGCCAAGAGACCCAGTACTTC.

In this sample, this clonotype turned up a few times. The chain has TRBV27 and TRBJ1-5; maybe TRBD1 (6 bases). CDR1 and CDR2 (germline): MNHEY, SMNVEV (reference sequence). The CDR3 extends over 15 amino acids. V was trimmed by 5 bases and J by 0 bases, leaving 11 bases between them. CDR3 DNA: TGTGCCAGCAGTCTAGGGACACCTAGCAATCAGCCCCAGCATTTT. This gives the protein CASSLGTPSNQPQHF.

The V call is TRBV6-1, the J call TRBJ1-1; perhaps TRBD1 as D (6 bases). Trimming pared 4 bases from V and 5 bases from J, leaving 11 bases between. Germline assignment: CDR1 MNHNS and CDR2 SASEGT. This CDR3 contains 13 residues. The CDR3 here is CASSVQGRTEAFF. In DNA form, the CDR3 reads TGTGCCAGCAGTGTGCAGGGGAGGACTGAAGCTTTCTTT.

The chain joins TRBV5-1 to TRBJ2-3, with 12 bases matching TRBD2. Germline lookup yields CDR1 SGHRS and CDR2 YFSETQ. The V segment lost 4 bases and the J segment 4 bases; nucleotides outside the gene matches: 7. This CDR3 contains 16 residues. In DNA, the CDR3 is TGCGCCAGCAGCCCTCCTAGCGGGGGGGCCCCAGATACGCAGTATTTT. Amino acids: CASSPPSGGAPDTQYF.

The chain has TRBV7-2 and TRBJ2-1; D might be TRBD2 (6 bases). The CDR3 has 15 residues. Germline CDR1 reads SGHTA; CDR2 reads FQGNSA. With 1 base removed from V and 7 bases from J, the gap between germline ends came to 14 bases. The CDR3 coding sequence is TGTGCCAGCAGCTTAGAACCGCTAGCGTGGAATGAGCAGTTCTTC. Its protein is CASSLEPLAWNEQFF.

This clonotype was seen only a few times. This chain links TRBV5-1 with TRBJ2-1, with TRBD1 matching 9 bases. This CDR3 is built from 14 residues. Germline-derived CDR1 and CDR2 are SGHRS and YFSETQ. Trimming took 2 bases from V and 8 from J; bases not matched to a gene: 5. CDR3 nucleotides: TGCGCCAGCAGCTTTACGGGACAGGGAGATGAGCAGTTCTTC. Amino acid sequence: CASSFTGQGDEQFF.

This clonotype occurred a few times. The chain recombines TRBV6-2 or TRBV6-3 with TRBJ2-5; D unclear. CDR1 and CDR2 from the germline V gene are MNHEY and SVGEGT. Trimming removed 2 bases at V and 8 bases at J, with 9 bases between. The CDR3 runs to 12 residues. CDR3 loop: CASSYRISTQYF. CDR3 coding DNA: TGTGCCAGCAGTTACCGCATCAGCACCCAGTACTTC.

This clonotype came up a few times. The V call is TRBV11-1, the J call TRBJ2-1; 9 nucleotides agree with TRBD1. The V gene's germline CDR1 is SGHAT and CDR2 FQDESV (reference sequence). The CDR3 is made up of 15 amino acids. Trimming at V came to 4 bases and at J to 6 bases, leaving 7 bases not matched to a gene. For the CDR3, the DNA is TGTGCCAGCAGCTCTCCCGGGACAGGGTTCAATGAGCAGTTCTTC. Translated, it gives CASSSPGTGFNEQFF.

The CDR3 DNA is TGTGCCAGCAGCTTAGATCGTTGGCGTCGAAAAGAGACCCAGTACTTC. This translates into CASSLDRWRRKETQYF. The chain carries TRBV11-3 and TRBJ2-5; no clear D. Germline V gene lookup returns CDR1 SGHNT and CDR2 YENEEA. The V and J ends lost 0 bases and 3 bases respectively, with 14 bases between them. This CDR3 is 16 amino acids long.

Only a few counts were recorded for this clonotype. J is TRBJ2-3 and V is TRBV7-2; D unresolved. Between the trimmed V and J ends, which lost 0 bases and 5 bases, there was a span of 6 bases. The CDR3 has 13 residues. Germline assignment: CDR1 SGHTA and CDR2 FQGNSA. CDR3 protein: CASSLAAEDTQYF. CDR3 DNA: TGTGCCAGCAGCTTAGCTGCGGAAGATACGCAGTATTTT.

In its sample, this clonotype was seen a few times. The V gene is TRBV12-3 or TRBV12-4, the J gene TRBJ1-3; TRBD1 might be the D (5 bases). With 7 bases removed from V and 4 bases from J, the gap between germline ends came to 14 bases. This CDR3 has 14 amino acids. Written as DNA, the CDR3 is TGTGCCAGCACCCGACGGGGGGACGGAAACACCATATATTTT. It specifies CASTRRGDGNTIYF.

The CDR3 sequence: CASSLGGDKRQPQHF. The CDR3 bases are TGTGCCAGCAGCTTAGGTGGGGATAAGAGGCAGCCCCAGCATTTT. The rearrangement joins TRBV7-2 to TRBJ1-5; D remains ambiguous. Germline V CDR1 and CDR2: SGHTA, FQGNSA. The CDR3 extends over 15 amino acids. Trimming cost V 1 base and J 7 bases, with 14 bases left between them. Combining the CDR3 with reference TRBV7-2 and TRBJ1-5 gives the whole variable domain GAGVSQSPSNKVTEKGKDVELRCDPISGHTALYWYRQSLGQGLEFLIYFQGNSAPDKSGLPSDRFSAERTGGSVSTLTIQRTQQEDSAVYLCASSLGGDKRQPQHFGDGTRLSIL.

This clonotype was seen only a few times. The CDR3 DNA is TGTGCCAGCAGTCCGGACAGGGAAGATGAAAAACTGTTTTTT. Translation gives CASSPDREDEKLFF. This rearrangement joins TRBV12-3 or TRBV12-4 to TRBJ1-4; 8 bases fit TRBD1. The CDR3 totals 14 residues. Germline trimming cut 5 bases from V and 6 bases from J; bases unmatched to any gene: 5.

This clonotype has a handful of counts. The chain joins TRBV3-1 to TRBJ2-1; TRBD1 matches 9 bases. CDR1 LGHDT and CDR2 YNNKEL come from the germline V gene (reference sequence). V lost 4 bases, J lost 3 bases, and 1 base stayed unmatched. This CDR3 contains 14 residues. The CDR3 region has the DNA TGTGCCAGCAGCCCGACAGGGGGCTACAATGAGCAGTTCTTC. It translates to CASSPTGGYNEQFF.

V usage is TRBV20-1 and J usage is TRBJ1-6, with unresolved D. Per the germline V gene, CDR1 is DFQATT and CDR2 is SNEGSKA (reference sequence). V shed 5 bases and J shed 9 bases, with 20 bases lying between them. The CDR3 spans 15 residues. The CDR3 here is CSAPTSGTEGSPLHF. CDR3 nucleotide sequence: TGCAGTGCTCCTACCTCCGGCACAGAGGGTTCACCCCTCCACTTT.

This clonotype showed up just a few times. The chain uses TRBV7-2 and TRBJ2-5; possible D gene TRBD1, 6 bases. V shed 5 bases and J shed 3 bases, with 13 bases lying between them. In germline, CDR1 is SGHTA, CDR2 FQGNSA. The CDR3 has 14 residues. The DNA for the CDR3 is TGTGCCAGCAGCCCAAGGACAGTAAAAGAGACCCAGTACTTC. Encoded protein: CASSPRTVKETQYF.

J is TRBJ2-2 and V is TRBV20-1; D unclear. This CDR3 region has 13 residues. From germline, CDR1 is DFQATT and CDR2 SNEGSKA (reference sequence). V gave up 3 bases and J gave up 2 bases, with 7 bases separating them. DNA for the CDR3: TGCAGTGCTAGTTATCGAAACACCGGGGAGCTGTTTTTT. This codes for CSASYRNTGELFF.

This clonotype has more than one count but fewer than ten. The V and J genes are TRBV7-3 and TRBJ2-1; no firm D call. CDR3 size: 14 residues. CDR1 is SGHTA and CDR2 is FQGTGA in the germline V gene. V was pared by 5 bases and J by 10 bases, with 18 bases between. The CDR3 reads CASSPTAVRPEQFF. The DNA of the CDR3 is TGTGCCAGCAGCCCTACGGCGGTCCGCCCCGAGCAGTTCTTC. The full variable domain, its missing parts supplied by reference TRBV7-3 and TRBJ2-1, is GAGVSQTPSNKVTEKGKYVELRCDPISGHTALYWYRQSLGQGPEFLIYFQGTGAADDSGLPNDRFFAVRPEGSVSTLKIQRTERGDSAVYLCASSPTAVRPEQFFGPGTRLTVL.

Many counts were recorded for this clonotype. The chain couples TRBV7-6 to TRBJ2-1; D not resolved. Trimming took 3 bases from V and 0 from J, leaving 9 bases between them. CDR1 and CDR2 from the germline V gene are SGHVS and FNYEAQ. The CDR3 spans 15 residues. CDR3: CASSLDRSSYNEQFF. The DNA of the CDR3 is TGTGCCAGCAGCTTGGACCGGAGCTCCTACAATGAGCAGTTCTTC. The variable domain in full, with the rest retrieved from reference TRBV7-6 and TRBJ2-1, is GAGVSQSPRYKVTKRGQDVALRCDPISGHVSLYWYRQALGQGPEFLTYFNYEAQQDKSGLPNDRFSAERPEGSISTLTIQRTEQRDSAMYRCASSLDRSSYNEQFFGPGTRLTVL.

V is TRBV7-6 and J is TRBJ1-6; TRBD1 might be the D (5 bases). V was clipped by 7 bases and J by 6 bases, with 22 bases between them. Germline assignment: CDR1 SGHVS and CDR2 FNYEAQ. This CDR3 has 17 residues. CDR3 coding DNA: TGTGCCAGCAATTCAATAGCCCGCGGGGGACGTAATTCACCCCTCCACTTT. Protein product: CASNSIARGGRNSPLHF. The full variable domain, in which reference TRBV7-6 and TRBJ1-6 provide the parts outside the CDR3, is GAGVSQSPRYKVTKRGQDVALRCDPISGHVSLYWYRQALGQGPEFLTYFNYEAQQDKSGLPNDRFSAERPEGSISTLTIQRTEQRDSAMYRCASNSIARGGRNSPLHFGNGTRLTVT.

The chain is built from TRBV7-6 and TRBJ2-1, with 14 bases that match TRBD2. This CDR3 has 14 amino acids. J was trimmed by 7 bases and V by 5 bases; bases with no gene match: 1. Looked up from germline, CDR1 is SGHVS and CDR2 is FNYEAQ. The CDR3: CASSRTSGGNEQFF. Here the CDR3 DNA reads TGTGCCAGCAGCCGGACTAGCGGGGGGAATGAGCAGTTCTTC.